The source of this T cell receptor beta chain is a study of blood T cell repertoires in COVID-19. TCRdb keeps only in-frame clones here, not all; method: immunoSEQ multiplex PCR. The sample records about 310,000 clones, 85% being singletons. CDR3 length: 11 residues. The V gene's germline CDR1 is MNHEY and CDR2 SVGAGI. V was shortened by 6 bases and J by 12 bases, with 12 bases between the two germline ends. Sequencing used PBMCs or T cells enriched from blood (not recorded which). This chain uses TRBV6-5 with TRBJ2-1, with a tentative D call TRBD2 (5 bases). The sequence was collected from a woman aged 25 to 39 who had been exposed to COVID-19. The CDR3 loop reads CASRIGSRQFF. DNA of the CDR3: TGTGCCAGCAGAATTGGGAGTCGGCAGTTCTTC.